This T cell receptor beta chain stems from a study of TIL therapy for anti-PD-1-resistant metastatic lung cancer. Overall study results and limits: This highly selected cohort may not generalize to typical lung cancer patients.

Time point described: pre-treatment sample, taken before nivolumab and TIL therapy. Pleural nodules or supraclavicular lymph nodes made up most of the excised metastases sampled. The immunoSEQ assay was v3. Sequenced by immunoSEQ multiplex PCR; TCRdb stores in-frame clones only, minus some. The table lists 25,000 to 30,000 clones, roughly three fifths of them singletons. As regards this clone: What it binds is unknown.

This clonotype was obtained from a woman aged 30-79 years with non-small cell lung cancer. This specimen consisted of tumor tissue, obtained at baseline.

CDR3 in amino acids: CASSLAGGEYGYTF. In DNA form, the CDR3 reads TGCGCCAGCAGCTTGGCAGGGGGCGAATATGGCTACACCTTC. The rearrangement joins TRBV5-1 to TRBJ1-2; 8 bases agree with TRBD1. The CDR3 runs to 14 residues. Unmatched junction bases numbered 3, after V lost 0 bases and J lost 5 bases. Germline V lookup: CDR1 SGHRS, CDR2 YFSETQ.